This T cell receptor beta chain is drawn from a study of blood T cell repertoires in COVID-19. Original methodology: Quantification of nucleated cells was approximated via reference gene primer amplification. Sequencing used immunoSEQ multiplex PCR; TCRdb keeps in-frame clones, though not all of them. From that table come the V and J calls and clone size; the DNA was used to work out D and trimming. The repertoire holds around 200,000 clones, more than 65% seen once, with approximately 4.8% in the top ten. The CDR3 has 14 residues. The V and J ends lost 5 bases and 2 bases respectively, with 10 bases between them. Germline V CDR1 and CDR2: SGHTA, FQGNSA.

The chain is built from TRBV7-2 and TRBJ1-3; D not certain. The source is a man aged 50 to 59 with active or convalescent COVID-19. The sample consisted of peripheral blood. The CDR3 nucleotides are TGTGCCAGCAGCCTAGACATCGCTGGAAACACCATATATTTT. Translation: CASSLDIAGNTIYF.